A selection of T cell receptor beta chains follows, all from one sample in a study of blood T cell repertoires in COVID-19. Assay: immunoSEQ multiplex PCR; the TCRdb copy retains only in-frame clones and omits some. The sample lists a few hundred thousand clones; 80% to 90% were seen once. Sequenced material: peripheral blood. The source of these receptors is a man in his fifties or sixties who had recovered from COVID-19. Each CDR3 is given with its conserved first and last residue. Part of the rows lack a size; the others show once, few, many or a class for expanded clones.

CAWGQGAYEQYF	TRBV30	TRBJ2-7	.
CASSPGTGYNEQFF	TRBV4-3	TRBJ2-1	.
CASTRENNSPLHF	TRBV5-1	TRBJ1-6	.
CASRPGGPGTDTQYF	TRBV6-5	TRBJ2-3	.
CASSGGGQGYTEAFF	TRBV18	TRBJ1-1	.
CASTRNEKLFF	TRBV7-2	TRBJ1-4	once
CASSKWSGRVNEQFF	TRBV19	TRBJ2-1	once
CASSYDGGSGANVLTF	TRBV6-5	TRBJ2-6	.
CASSSGDNYGYTF	TRBV5-5	TRBJ1-2	.
CASSLAVAGGGDEQFF	TRBV5-1	TRBJ2-1	.
CASRSGETHEQYF	TRBV6-5	TRBJ2-7	few
CASSFGTGTEAFF	TRBV5-1	TRBJ1-1	.
CASSFPAGTGELFF	TRBV7-3	TRBJ2-2	.
CASSVTGRGNGYTF	TRBV13	TRBJ1-2	.
CASSEGQGAFYGYTF	TRBV2	TRBJ1-2	.
CSALTGGGETQYF	TRBV29-1	TRBJ2-5	.
CASSQQGNEKLFF	TRBV4-2	TRBJ1-4	.
CSVEDLGSSGNTIYF	TRBV29-1	TRBJ1-3	many
CASSRPGTGGFTGELFF	TRBV6-6	TRBJ2-2	.
CASSLSPANEKLFF	TRBV7-3	TRBJ1-4	once
CAIGDSSMNTEAFF	TRBV10-3	TRBJ1-1	.
CASSDSNIGYTF	TRBV6-4	TRBJ1-2	.
CASSPGTGMGNTIYF	TRBV18	TRBJ1-3	.
CASSSLEGAEQFF	TRBV12-3/TRBV12-4	TRBJ2-1	.